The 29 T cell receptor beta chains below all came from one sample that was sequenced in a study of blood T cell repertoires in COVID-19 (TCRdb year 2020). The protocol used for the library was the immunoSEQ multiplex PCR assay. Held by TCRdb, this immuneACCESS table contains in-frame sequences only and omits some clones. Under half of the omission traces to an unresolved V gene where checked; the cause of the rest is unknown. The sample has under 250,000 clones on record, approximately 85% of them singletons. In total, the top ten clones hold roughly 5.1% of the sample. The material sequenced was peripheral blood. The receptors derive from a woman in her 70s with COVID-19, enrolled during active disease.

CDR3 nucleotides: TGTGCCAGCAGCTCCCCTATACTTTTCTCGGACTGGAGCTCCTACGAGCAGTACTTC. Encoded protein: CASSSPILFSDWSSYEQYF. The chain carries TRBV11-2 and TRBJ2-7; TRBD2 might be the D (5 bases). The CDR3 has 19 residues. V lost 4 bases and J lost 0, with 25 bases in between. The germline V gene encodes CDR1 SGHAT and CDR2 FQNNGV. The full variable domain, rest sourced from reference TRBV11-2 and TRBJ2-7, is EAGVAQSPRYKIIEKRQSVAFWCNPISGHATLYWYQQILGQGPKLLIQFQNNGVVDDSQLPKDRFSAERLKGVDSTLKIQPAKLEDSAVYLCASSSPILFSDWSSYEQYFGPGTRLTVT.

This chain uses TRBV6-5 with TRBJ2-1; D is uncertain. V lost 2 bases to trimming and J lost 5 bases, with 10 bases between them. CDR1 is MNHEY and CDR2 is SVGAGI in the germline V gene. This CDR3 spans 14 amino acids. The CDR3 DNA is TGTGCCAGCAGTTACAGGTCCGCGGACAATGAGCAGTTCTTC. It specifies CASSYRSADNEQFF.

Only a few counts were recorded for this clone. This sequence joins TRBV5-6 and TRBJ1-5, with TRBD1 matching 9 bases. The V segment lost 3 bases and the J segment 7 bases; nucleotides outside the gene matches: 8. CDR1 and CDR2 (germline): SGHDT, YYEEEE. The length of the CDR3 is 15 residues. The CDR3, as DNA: TGTGCCAGCAGCTACCGGGACAGGGCAGCCCAGCCCCAGCATTTT. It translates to CASSYRDRAAQPQHF.

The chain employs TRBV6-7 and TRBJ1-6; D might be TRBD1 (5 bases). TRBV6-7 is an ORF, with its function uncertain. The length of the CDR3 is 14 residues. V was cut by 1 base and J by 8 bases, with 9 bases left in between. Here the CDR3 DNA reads TGTGCCAGCAGTTACTTTGGGGCCGATTCACCCCTCCACTTT. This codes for CASSYFGADSPLHF.

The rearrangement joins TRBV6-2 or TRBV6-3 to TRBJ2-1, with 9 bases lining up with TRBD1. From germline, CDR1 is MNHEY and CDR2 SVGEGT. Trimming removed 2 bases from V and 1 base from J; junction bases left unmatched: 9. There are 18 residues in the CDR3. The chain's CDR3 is CASSYPDRGPISYNEQFF. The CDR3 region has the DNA TGTGCCAGCAGTTACCCGGACAGGGGCCCAATATCCTACAATGAGCAGTTCTTC.

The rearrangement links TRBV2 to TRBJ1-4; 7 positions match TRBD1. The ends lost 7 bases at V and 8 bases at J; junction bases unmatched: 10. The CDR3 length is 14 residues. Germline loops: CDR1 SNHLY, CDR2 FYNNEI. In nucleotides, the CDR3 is TGTGCCAGCACCAAGACAGGGAAGCGCGAAAAACTGTTTTTT. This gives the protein CASTKTGKREKLFF.

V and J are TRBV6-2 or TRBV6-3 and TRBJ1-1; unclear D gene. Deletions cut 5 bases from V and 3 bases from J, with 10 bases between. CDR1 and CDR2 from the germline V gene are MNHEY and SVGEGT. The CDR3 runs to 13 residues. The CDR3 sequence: CASSQPGDTEAFF. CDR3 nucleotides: TGTGCCAGCAGTCAACCCGGGGACACTGAAGCTTTCTTT.

CDR3: CASSPSYRGGTDTQYF. In DNA form, the CDR3 reads TGTGCCAGCAGCCCTTCCTACAGGGGGGGCACAGATACGCAGTATTTT. The V and J genes are TRBV6-2 or TRBV6-3 and TRBJ2-3, with 8 bases that match TRBD1. The CDR3 totals 16 residues. CDR1 MNHEY and CDR2 SVGEGT come from the germline V gene. Germline trimming cut 6 bases from V and 1 base from J; bases unmatched to any gene: 9.

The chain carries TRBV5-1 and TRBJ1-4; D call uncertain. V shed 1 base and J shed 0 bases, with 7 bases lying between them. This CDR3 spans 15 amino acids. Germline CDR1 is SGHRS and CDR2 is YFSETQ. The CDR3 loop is CASSLRLTTNEKLFF. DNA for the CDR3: TGCGCCAGCAGCTTGCGACTTACAACTAATGAAAAACTGTTTTTT.

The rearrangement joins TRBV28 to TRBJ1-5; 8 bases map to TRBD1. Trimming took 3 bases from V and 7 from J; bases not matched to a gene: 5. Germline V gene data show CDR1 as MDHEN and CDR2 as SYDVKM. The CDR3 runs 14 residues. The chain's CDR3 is CASSLDRVEQPQHF. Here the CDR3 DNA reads TGTGCCAGCAGTTTGGACAGGGTCGAGCAGCCCCAGCATTTT. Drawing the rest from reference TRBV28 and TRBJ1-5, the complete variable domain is DVKVTQSSRYLVKRTGEKVFLECVQDMDHENMFWYRQDPGLGLRLIYFSYDVKMKEKGDIPEGYSVSREKKERFSLILESASTNQTSMYLCASSLDRVEQPQHFGDGTRLSIL.

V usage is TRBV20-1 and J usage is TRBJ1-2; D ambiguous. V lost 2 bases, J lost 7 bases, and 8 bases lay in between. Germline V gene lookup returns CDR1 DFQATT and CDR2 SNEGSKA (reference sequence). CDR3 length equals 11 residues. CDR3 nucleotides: TGCAGTGCTAGACGGGGTGGTGGCTACACCTTC. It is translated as CSARRGGGYTF.

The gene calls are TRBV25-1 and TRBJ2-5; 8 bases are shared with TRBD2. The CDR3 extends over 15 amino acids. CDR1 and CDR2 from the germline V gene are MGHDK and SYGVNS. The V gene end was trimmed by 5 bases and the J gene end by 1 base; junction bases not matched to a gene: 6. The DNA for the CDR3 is TGTGCCAGCAGTTTAGGGCGGGGGGCCCAAGAGACCCAGTACTTC. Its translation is CASSLGRGAQETQYF. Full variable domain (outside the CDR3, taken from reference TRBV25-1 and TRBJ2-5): EADIYQTPRYLVIGTGKKITLECSQTMGHDKMYWYQQDPGMELHLIHYSYGVNSTEKGDLSSESTVSRIRTEHFPLTLESARPSHTSQYLCASSLGRGAQETQYFGPGTRLLVL.

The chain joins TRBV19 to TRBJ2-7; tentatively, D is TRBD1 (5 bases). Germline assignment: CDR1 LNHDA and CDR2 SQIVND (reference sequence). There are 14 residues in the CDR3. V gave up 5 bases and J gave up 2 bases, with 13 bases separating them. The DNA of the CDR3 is TGTGCCAGTAGTCGGACATCGCCCACCTACGAGCAGTACTTC. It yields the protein CASSRTSPTYEQYF.

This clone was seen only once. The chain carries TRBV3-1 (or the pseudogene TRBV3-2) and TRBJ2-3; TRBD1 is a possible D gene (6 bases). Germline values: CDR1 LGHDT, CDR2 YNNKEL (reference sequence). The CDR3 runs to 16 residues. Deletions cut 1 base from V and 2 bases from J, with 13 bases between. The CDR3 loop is CASSQGLDRSTDTQYF. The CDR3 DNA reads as TGTGCCAGCAGCCAAGGTCTGGACAGATCCACAGATACGCAGTATTTT.

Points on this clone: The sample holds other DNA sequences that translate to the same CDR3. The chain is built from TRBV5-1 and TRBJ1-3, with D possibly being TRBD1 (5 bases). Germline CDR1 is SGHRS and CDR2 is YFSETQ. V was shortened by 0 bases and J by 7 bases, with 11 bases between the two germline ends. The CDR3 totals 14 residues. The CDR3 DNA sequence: TGCGCCAGCAGCTTGGGACAGATAGGGAACACCATATATTTT. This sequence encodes CASSLGQIGNTIYF.

The chain's CDR3 is CASSLATREQFF. The CDR3 region has the DNA TGCGCCAGCAGCTTGGCCACGCGGGAACAGTTCTTC. The chain carries TRBV5-1 and TRBJ2-1, with D perhaps matching TRBD2 (6 bases). Germline V gene sequence: CDR1 SGHRS, CDR2 YFSETQ. The ends were cut back, 0 bases at V and 13 bases at J, with 11 bases in the middle. This CDR3 contains 12 residues.

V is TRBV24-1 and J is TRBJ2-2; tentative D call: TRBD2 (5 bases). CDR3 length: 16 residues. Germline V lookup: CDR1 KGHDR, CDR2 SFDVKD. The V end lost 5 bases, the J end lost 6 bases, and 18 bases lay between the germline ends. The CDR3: CATSVRDSTVPGELFF. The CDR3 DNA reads TGTGCCACCAGTGTACGGGATTCGACCGTTCCCGGGGAGCTGTTTTTT.

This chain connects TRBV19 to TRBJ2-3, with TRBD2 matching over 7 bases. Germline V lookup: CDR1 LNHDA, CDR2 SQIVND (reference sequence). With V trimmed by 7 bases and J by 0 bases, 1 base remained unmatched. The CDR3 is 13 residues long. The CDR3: CASNSGSTDTQYF. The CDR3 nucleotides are TGTGCCAGTAATAGCGGGAGCACAGATACGCAGTATTTT.

CDR3 region: CASSPPGVGANVLTF. In nucleotides, the CDR3 is TGTGCCAGCAGCCCCCCGGGAGTTGGTGCCAACGTCCTGACTTTC. J is TRBJ2-6 and V is TRBV6-5, with D perhaps TRBD2 (6 bases). The germline gives CDR1 MNHEY, CDR2 SVGAGI. This CDR3 is 15 amino acids long. Trimming removed 6 bases at V and 7 bases at J, with 16 bases between.

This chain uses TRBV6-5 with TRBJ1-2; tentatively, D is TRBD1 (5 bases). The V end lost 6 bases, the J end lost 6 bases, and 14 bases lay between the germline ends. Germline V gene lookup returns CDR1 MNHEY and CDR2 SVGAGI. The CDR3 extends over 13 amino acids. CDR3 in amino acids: CASRAMIGDGYTF. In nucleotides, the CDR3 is TGTGCCAGCAGGGCAATGATAGGGGATGGCTACACCTTC.

CDR3 sequence (DNA): TGTGCCAGCAGCCAATGGGGGGAGGAATACAATGAGCAGTTCTTC. Translated: CASSQWGEEYNEQFF. This rearrangement joins TRBV3-1 (or the pseudogene TRBV3-2) to TRBJ2-1, with D possibly TRBD2 on 6 matching bases. With 2 bases removed from V and 4 bases from J, the gap between germline ends came to 12 bases. Germline CDR1 LGHDT, CDR2 YNNKEL (reference sequence). This CDR3 spans 15 amino acids.

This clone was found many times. In DNA form, the CDR3 reads TGCGCCAGCAGCTCCGGGACTAGCGGAGTTGGGAACACCGGGGAGCTGTTTTTT. It specifies CASSSGTSGVGNTGELFF. The V and J genes are TRBV10-1 and TRBJ2-2; 11 nucleotides line up with TRBD2. With 6 bases clipped from V and 1 base from J, the junction kept 10 bases outside the gene matches. Germline-derived CDR1 and CDR2 are WNHNN and SYGVQD (reference sequence). CDR3 length: 18 residues.

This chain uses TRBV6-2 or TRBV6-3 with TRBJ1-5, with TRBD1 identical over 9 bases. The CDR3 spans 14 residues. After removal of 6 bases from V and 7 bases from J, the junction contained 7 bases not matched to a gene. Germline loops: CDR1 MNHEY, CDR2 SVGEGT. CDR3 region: CASSPQGAKQPQHF. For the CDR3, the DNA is TGTGCCAGCAGCCCACAGGGGGCGAAGCAGCCCCAGCATTTT.

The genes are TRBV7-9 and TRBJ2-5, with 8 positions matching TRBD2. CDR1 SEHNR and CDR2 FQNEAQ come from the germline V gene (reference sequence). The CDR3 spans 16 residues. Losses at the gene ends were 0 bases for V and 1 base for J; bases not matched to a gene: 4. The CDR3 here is CASSLAGRGSQETQYF. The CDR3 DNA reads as TGTGCCAGCAGCTTAGCCGGGAGGGGGTCCCAAGAGACCCAGTACTTC.

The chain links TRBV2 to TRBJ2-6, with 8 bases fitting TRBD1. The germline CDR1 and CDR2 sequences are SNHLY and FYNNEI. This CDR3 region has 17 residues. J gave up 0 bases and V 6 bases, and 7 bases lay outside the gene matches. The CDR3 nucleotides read TGTGCCAGCAGCGCGGGACAGGCTGGCTCTGGGGCCAACGTCCTGACTTTC. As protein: CASSAGQAGSGANVLTF.

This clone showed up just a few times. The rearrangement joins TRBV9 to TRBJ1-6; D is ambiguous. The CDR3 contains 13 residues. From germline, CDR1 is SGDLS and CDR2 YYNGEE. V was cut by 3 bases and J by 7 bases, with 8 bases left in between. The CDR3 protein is CASSASFNSPLHF. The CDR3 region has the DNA TGTGCCAGCAGCGCCTCGTTCAATTCACCCCTCCACTTT.

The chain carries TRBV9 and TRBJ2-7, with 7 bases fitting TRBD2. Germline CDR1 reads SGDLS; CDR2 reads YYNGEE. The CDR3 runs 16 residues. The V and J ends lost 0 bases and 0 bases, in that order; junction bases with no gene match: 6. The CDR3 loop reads CASSVGSQRDSYEQYF. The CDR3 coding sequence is TGTGCCAGCAGCGTAGGGTCCCAGCGGGACTCCTACGAGCAGTACTTC.

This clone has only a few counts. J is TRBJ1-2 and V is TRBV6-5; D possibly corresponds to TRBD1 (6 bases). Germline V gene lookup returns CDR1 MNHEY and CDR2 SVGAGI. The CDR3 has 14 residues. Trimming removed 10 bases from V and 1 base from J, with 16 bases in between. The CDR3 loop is CATYRGGINYGYTF. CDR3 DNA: TGTGCCACCTACCGGGGGGGCATTAACTATGGCTACACCTTC.

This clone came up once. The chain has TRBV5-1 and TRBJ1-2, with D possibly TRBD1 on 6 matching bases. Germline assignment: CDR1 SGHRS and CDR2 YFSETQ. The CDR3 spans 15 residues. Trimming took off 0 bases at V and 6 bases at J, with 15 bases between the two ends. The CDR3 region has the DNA TGCGCCAGCAGCTTGGAGGGGGTTCCTCAAGATGGCTACACCTTC. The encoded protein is CASSLEGVPQDGYTF.